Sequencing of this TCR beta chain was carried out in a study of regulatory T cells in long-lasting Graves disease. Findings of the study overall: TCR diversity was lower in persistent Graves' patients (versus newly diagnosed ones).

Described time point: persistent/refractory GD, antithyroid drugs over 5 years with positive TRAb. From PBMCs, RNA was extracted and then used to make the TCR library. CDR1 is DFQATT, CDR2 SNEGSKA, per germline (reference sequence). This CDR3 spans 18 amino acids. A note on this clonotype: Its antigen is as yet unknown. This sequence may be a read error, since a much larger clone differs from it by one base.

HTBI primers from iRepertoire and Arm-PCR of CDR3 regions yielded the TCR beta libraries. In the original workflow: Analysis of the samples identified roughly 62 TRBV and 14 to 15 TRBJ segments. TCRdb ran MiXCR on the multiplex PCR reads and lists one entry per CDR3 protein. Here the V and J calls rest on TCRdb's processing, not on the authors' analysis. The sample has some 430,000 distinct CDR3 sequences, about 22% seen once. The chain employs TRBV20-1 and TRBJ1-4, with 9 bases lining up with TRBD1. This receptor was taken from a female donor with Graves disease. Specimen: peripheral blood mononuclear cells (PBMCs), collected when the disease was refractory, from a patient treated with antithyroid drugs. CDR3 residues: CSSIGGGQGRATNEKLLF. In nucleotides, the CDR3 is TGCAGTTCAATAGGGGGGGGACAGGGACGTGCAACTAATGAAAAACTGCTTTTT.